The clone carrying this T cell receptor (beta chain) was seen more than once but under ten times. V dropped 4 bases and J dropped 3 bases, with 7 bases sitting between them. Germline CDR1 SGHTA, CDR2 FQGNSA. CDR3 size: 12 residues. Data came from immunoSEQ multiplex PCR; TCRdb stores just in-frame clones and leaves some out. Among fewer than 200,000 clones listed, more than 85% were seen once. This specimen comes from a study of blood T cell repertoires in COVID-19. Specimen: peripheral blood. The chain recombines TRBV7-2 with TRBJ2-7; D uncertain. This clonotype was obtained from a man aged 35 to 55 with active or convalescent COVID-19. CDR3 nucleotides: TGTGCCAGCAGCTACCTAAGCTACGAGCAGTACTTC. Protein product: CASSYLSYEQYF.